The rows below give T cell receptor beta chains drawn from one sample of a study of lymphopenia after photon versus proton radiotherapy. Measured with immunoSEQ multiplex PCR; TCRdb has only the in-frame clones, and not every one. In the table there are fewer than 30,000 clones, roughly 90% of which are singletons. Sequenced material: peripheral blood, taken from a patient treated with photon-based radiotherapy. Receptors were obtained from a woman between 50 and 59 years old with cholangiocarcinoma. CDR3s include the opening cysteine and the closing phenylalanine or tryptophan. The D gene is left open where the match is weak. Expanded clones get a size class; other rows say once, few or many, or leave the size out.

size,V,length,D,J,DNA,CDR3
.,TRBV7-9,15,TRBD2,TRBJ2-3,TGTGCCAGCAGCATGACTAGCAGTGTGGCAGATACGCAGTATTTT,CASSMTSSVADTQYF
.,TRBV9,12,.,TRBJ1-2,TGTGCCAGCAGCGAGGGTTTCTATGGCTACACCTTC,CASSEGFYGYTF
.,TRBV14,15,.,TRBJ1-2,TGTGCCAGCAGCCCCAGGGCAGGCTGGAACTATGGCTACACCTTC,CASSPRAGWNYGYTF
.,TRBV5-6,11,.,TRBJ1-2,TGTGCCAGCAGCTTGGAGGGGGTCGGCGCCTTC,CASSLEGVGAF
.,TRBV13,14,.,TRBJ2-7,TGTGCCAGCAGCAGCGGGACAGCCCGGTACGAGCAGTACTTC,CASSSGTARYEQYF
.,TRBV7-2,17,TRBD2,TRBJ2-2,TGTGCCAGCAGCGCCCAAGGCGGGGGTCTGAACACCGGGGAGCTGTTTTTT,CASSAQGGGLNTGELFF
few,TRBV27,15,.,TRBJ2-2,TGTGCCAGCAGGCGGGCCGGGGGGCGGGGCGGGGAGCTGTTTTTT,CASRRAGGRGGELFF
.,TRBV19,15,TRBD1,TRBJ1-1,TGTGCCAGTAGCCCGCCCGGGACAGCGAACACTGAAGCTTTCTTT,CASSPPGTANTEAFF
.,TRBV7-9,14,.,TRBJ1-1,TGTGCCAGCAGCTTAGCCCATACCGGCCAGGAAGCTTTCTTT,CASSLAHTGQEAFF
.,TRBV29-1,15,.,TRBJ2-7,TGCAGCGTTGAAGGCGGGGATAGGGAGCCCTACGAGCAGTACTTC,CSVEGGDREPYEQYF
.,TRBV5-4,13,.,TRBJ1-2,TGTGCCAGCAGCTTTGAAGCGAACTATGGCTACACCTTC,CASSFEANYGYTF
once,TRBV7-2,14,.,TRBJ1-3,TGTGCCAGCAGCTTAGGACTATCTGGAAACACCATATATTTT,CASSLGLSGNTIYF
.,TRBV7-2,12,.,TRBJ1-5,TGTGCCAGCAGCTTCTACAATCAGCCCCAGCATTTT,CASSFYNQPQHF
.,TRBV30,12,TRBD1,TRBJ1-1,TGTGCCTGGGGGACAGCCGACACTGAAGCTTTCTTT,CAWGTADTEAFF
once,TRBV7-8,17,.,TRBJ2-6,TGTGCCAGCAGCTCCGGGACACGGAACTCTGGGGCCAACGTCCTGACTTTC,CASSSGTRNSGANVLTF
.,TRBV19,16,TRBD1,TRBJ2-2,TGTGCCAGTAGGGCCGACAGGGGGCGCGGCACCGGGGAGCTGTTTTTT,CASRADRGRGTGELFF
.,TRBV7-6,14,.,TRBJ1-2,TGTGCCAGCAGCCCGGGGACGGAGAGCTATGGCTACACCTTC,CASSPGTESYGYTF
.,TRBV19,14,.,TRBJ1-2,TGTGCCAGTAGGGAGGGCAGGGGTAACTATGGCTACACCTTC,CASREGRGNYGYTF
.,TRBV6-5,12,.,TRBJ1-2,TGTGCCAGCAGTCCCTACGGGGATGGCTACACCTTC,CASSPYGDGYTF